This T cell receptor beta chain was documented in a study of OX40 agonist ivuxolimab in advanced cancers. As for the study in general: Patients enrolled in dose escalation were diagnosed with hepatocellular carcinoma, melanoma, renal cell or head and neck cancer.

Sequencing was performed with immunoSEQ multiplex PCR; in TCRdb, only in-frame clones are kept and a portion is missing. The table lists tens of thousands of clones, nearly 90% of them singletons. CDR3 length: 19 amino acids. Germline trimming cut 3 bases from V and 6 bases from J; bases unmatched to any gene: 20. Germline CDR1 reads LNHNV; CDR2 reads YYDKDF (reference sequence). The receptor comes from an adult with an advanced solid tumor such as melanoma, head and neck, liver or kidney cancer. Sequenced material: CD4+ or CD8+ T cells sorted from blood, taken in a trial of the OX40 agonist ivuxolimab. V and J are TRBV15 and TRBJ1-2, with 9 bases fitting TRBD1. CDR3 DNA: TGTGCCACCAGCAGTGTCCTCGGATTTTCGGACAGGGGTCTTCATGGCTACACCTTC. The encoded protein is CATSSVLGFSDRGLHGYTF.